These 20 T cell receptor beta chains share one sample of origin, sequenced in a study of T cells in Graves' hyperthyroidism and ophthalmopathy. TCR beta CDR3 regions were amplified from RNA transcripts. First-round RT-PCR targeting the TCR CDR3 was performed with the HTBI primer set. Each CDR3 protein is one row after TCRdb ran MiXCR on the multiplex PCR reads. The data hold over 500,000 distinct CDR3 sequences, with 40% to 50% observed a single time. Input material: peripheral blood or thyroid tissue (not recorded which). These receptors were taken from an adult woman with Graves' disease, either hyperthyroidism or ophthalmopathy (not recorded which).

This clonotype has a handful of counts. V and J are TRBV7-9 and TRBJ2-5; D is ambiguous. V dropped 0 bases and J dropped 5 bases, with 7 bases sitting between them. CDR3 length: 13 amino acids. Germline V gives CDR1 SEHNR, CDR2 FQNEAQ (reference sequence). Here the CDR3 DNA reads TGTGCCAGCAGCTTAGCAACATCGGAGACCCAGTACTTC. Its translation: CASSLATSETQYF.

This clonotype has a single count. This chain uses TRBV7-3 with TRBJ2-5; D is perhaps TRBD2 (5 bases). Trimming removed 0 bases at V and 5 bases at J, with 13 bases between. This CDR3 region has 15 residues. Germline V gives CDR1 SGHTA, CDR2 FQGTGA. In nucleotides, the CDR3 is TGTGCCAGCAGCTTAACTGGCAGCGCGGGTGAGACCCAGTACTTC. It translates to CASSLTGSAGETQYF. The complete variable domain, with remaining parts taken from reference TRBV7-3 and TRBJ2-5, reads GAGVSQTPSNKVTEKGKYVELRCDPISGHTALYWYRQSLGQGPEFLIYFQGTGAADDSGLPNDRFFAVRPEGSVSTLKIQRTERGDSAVYLCASSLTGSAGETQYFGPGTRLLVL.

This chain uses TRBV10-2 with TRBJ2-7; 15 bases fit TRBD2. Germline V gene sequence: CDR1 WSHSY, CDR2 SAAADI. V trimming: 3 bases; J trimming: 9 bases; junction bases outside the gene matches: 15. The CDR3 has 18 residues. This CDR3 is CASSDPTGTSGGTGVQYF. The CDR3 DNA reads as TGCGCCAGCAGTGACCCCACCGGGACTAGCGGGGGGACGGGAGTGCAGTACTTC.

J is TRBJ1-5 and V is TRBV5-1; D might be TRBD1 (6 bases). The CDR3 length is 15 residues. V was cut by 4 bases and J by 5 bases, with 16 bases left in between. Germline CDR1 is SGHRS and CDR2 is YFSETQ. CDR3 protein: CASSIEGGRYQPQHF. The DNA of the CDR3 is TGCGCCAGCAGCATCGAAGGGGGGCGATATCAGCCCCAGCATTTT.

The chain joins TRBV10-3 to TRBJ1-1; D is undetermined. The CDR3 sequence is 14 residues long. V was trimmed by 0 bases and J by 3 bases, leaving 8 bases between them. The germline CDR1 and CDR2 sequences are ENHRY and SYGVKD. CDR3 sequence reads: CAISESGPDTEAFF. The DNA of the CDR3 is TGTGCCATCAGTGAGTCGGGTCCCGACACTGAAGCTTTCTTT.

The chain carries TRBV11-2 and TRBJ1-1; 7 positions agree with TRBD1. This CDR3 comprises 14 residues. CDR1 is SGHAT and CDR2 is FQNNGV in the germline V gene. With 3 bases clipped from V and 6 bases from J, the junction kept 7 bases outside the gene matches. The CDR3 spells CASSFQDRSAEAFF. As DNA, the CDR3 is TGTGCCAGCAGCTTCCAGGACAGGAGTGCTGAAGCTTTCTTT.

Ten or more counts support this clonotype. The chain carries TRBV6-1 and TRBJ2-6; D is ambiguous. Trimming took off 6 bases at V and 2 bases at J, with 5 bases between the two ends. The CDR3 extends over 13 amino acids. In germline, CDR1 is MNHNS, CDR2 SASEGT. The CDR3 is CASRPTGANVLTF. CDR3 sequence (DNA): TGTGCCAGCAGACCTACTGGGGCCAACGTCCTGACTTTC.

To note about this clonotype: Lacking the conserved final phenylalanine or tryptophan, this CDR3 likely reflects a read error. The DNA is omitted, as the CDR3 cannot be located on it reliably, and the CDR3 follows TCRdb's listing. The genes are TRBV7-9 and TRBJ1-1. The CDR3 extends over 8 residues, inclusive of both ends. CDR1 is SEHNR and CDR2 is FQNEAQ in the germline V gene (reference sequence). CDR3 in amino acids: CASSGLRL.

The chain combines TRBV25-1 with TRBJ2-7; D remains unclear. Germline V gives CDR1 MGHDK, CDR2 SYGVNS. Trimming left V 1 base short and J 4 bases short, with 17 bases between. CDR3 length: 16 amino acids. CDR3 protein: CASSESGRPLWYEQYF. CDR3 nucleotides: TGTGCCAGCAGTGAATCAGGACGGCCGCTCTGGTACGAGCAGTACTTC.

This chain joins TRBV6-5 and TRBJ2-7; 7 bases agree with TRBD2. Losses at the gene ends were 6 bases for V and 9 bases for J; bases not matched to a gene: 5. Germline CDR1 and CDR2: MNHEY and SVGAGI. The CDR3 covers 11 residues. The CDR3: CASSRDYGQYF. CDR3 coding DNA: TGTGCCAGCAGCCGGGACTATGGGCAGTACTTC.

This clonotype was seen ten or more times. The CDR3 bases are TGTGCCAGCAGCTTCCCCGGGACAGGGGGGGAAGCTTTCTTT. This encodes CASSFPGTGGEAFF. The V gene is TRBV7-2, the J gene TRBJ1-1, with 11 bases identical to TRBD1. The CDR3 consists of 14 residues. Germline V CDR1 and CDR2: SGHTA, FQGNSA. J gave up 8 bases and V 3 bases, and 5 bases lay outside the gene matches.

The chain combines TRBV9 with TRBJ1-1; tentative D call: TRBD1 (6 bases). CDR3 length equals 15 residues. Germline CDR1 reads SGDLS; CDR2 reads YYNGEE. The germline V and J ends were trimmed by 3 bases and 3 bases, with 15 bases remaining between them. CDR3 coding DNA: TGTGCCAGCAGCGGGGCGGAGGGGGGGGACACTGAAGCTTTCTTT. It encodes CASSGAEGGDTEAFF.

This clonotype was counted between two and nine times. This CDR3 reads CASSASGTSSWGELFF. The DNA of the CDR3 is TGTGCCAGCAGTGCCTCCGGGACTAGCTCATGGGGGGAGCTGTTTTTT. The gene calls are TRBV2 and TRBJ2-2; 9 bases match TRBD2. Losses at the gene ends were 4 bases for V and 8 bases for J; bases not matched to a gene: 11. The CDR3 has 16 residues. Germline V lookup: CDR1 SNHLY, CDR2 FYNNEI. Variable domain in full (rest from reference TRBV2 and TRBJ2-2): EPEVTQTPSHQVTQMGQEVILRCVPISNHLYFYWYRQILGQKVEFLVSFYNNEISEKSEIFDDQFSVERPDGSNFTLKIRSTKLEDSAMYFCASSASGTSSWGELFFGEGSRLTVL.

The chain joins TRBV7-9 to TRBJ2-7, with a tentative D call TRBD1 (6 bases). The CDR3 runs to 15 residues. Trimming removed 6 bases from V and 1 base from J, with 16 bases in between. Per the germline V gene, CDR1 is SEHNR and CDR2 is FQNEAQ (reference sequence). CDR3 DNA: TGTGCCAGCAGTTACCGGCAGGGGCTATCCTACGAGCAGTACTTC. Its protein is CASSYRQGLSYEQYF.

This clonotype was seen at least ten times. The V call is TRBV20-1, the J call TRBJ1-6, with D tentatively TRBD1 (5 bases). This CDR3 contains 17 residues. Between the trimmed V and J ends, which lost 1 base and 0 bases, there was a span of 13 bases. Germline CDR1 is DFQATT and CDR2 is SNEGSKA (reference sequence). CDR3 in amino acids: CSARGIDSSSYNSPLHF. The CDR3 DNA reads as TGCAGTGCTAGAGGGATCGACAGCAGCTCCTATAATTCACCCCTCCACTTT.

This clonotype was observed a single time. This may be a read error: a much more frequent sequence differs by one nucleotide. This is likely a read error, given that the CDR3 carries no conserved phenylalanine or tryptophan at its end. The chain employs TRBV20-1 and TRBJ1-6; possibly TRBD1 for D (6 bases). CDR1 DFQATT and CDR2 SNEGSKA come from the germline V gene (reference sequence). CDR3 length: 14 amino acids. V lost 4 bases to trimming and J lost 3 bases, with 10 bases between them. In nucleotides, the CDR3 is TGCAGTGCTACCGAGGGGGACTATAATTCACCCCTCCACCTT. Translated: CSATEGDYNSPLHL.

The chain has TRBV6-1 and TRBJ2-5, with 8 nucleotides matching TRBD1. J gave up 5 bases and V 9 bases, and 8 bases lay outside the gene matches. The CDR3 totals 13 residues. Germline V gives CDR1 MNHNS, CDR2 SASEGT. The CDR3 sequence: CASRAGQVETQYF. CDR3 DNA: TGTGCCAGTAGGGCGGGACAGGTGGAGACCCAGTACTTC.

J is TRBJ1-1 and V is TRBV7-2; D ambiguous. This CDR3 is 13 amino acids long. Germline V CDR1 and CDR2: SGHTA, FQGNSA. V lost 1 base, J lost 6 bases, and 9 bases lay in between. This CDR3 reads CASSLVLAAEAFF. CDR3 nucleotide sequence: TGTGCCAGCAGCTTAGTATTAGCCGCTGAAGCTTTCTTT.

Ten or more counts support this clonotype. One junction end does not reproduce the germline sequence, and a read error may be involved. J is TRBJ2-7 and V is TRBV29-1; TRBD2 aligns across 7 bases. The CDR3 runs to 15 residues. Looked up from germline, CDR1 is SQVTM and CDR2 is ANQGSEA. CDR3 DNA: TGCAGCGTTCAAGACCGGACTAGTGGGACTTACGAGCAGTACTTC. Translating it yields CSVQDRTSGTYEQYF.

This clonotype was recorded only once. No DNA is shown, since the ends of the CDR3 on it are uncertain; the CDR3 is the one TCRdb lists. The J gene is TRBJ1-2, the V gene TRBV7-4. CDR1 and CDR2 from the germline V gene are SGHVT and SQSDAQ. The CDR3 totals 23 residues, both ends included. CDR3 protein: CASSDPGCFSPSILVMGLYGYTF.